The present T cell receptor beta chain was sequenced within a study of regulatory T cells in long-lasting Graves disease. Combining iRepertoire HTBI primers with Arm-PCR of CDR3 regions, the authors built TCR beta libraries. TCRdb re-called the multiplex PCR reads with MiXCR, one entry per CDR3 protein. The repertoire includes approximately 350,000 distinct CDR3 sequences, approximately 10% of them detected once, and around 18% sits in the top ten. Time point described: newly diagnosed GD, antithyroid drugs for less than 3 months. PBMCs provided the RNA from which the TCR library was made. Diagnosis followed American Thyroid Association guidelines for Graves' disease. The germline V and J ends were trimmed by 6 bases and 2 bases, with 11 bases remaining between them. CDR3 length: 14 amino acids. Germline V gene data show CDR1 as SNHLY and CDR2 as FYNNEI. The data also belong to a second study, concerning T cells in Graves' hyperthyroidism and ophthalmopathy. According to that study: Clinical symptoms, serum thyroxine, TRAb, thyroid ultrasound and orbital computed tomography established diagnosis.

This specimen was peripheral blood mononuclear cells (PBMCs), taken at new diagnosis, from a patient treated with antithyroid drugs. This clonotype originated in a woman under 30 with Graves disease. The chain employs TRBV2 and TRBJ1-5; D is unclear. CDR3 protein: CASSPMGGNQPQHF. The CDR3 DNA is TGTGCCAGCAGCCCAATGGGCGGCAATCAGCCCCAGCATTTT.